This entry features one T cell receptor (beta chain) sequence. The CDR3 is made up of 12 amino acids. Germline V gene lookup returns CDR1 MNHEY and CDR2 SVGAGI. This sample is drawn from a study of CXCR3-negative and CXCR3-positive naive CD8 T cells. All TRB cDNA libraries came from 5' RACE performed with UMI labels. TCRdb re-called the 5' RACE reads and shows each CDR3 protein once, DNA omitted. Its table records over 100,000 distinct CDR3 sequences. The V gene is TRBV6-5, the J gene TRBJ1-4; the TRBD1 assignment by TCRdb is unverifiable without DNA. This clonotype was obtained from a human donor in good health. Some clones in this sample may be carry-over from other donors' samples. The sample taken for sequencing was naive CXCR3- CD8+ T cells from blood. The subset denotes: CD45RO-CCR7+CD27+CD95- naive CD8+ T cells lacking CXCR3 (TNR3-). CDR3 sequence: CASSTGSGKLFF.